The rows below give T cell receptor beta chains drawn from one sample of a study of cytomegalovirus exposure and HLA in healthy donors. TCRdb's table, derived via immunoSEQ multiplex PCR, lists solely in-frame clones and lacks some. This table holds 90,000 to 100,000 clones, approximately 84% found once. Sequencing was carried out using PBMCs. These receptors came from a man younger than 35 in good health and CMV-seropositive. The CDR3 runs from the conserved cysteine through the conserved F or W. D genes are given only for firm matches. Where a row states a size, it is once, few, many or the class of an expanded clone; other rows omit it.

size	V	J	D	length	DNA	CDR3
once	TRBV5-1	TRBJ2-5	TRBD1	15	TGCGCCAGCACATCAGGGACAGGGTCTCAAGAGACCCAGTACTTC	CASTSGTGSQETQYF
once	TRBV6-1	TRBJ2-5	TRBD1	13	TGTGCCAGCCTCACGGGACAGGAGGAGACCCAGTACTTC	CASLTGQEETQYF
.	TRBV7-2	TRBJ2-7	TRBD2	13	TGTGCCAGCAGCTTAGCTCTGCGGGAGGAGCAGTACTTC	CASSLALREEQYF
.	TRBV19	TRBJ1-5	.	15	TGTGCCAGTAGTATCTGGCAGGATAGCAATCAGCCCCAGCATTTT	CASSIWQDSNQPQHF
once	TRBV7-8	TRBJ1-1	.	11	TGTGCCAGCAGCTCCGGACTAATCGCTTTCTTT	CASSSGLIAFF
.	TRBV2	TRBJ2-7	TRBD1	19	TGTGCCAGCAGGACCCCGCGACAGGGGGGATCGACGGCTTTCTACGAGCAGTACTTC	CASRTPRQGGSTAFYEQYF
.	TRBV7-9	TRBJ2-7	.	13	TGTGCCAGCAGCTTCGACGGACACCTCGAGCAGTACTTC	CASSFDGHLEQYF
once	TRBV4-3	TRBJ2-1	TRBD1	15	TGCGCCAGCAGCCAAAGGGCACAGGGGGCGATTGAGCAGTTCTTC	CASSQRAQGAIEQFF
.	TRBV19	TRBJ1-1	.	14	TGTGCCAGTACGGAGGATAGCCTGAACACTGAAGCTTTCTTT	CASTEDSLNTEAFF
.	TRBV6-1	TRBJ2-3	TRBD2	14	TGTGCCAGCATCCTGCGGGGGTACACAGATACGCAGTATTTT	CASILRGYTDTQYF
.	TRBV15	TRBJ1-5	.	14	TGTGCCACCAGCAGAGAGGGAGGTCGGCAGCCCCAGCATTTT	CATSREGGRQPQHF
.	TRBV14	TRBJ2-3	.	13	TGTGCCAGCAGCCAAGATCAGGCGGATACGCAGTATTTT	CASSQDQADTQYF
.	TRBV28	TRBJ2-2	.	11	TGTGCCAGCAGTTTCATCGGGGAGCTGTTTTTT	CASSFIGELFF
.	TRBV19	TRBJ1-1	.	14	TGTGCCAGTAGTACAAGGGGTTCCTGGACTGAAGCTTTCTTT	CASSTRGSWTEAFF
.	TRBV14	TRBJ2-1	TRBD2	15	TGTGCCAGCAGCCCGAGGACTAGCGGGAGGAATGAGCAGTTCTTC	CASSPRTSGRNEQFF
few	TRBV9	TRBJ1-1	TRBD1	15	TGTGCCAGCAGCGTAGGGGGGACAGTTGTATCTGAAGCTTTCTTT	CASSVGGTVVSEAFF
.	TRBV7-7	TRBJ2-2	TRBD2	14	TGTGCCAGCAGCTTAAGCGGGGGAACCGGGGAGCTGTTTTTT	CASSLSGGTGELFF
.	TRBV6-4	TRBJ2-1	TRBD2	15	TGTGCCAGCAGTGCCACTAGCGGAGCCTACAATGAGCAGTTCTTC	CASSATSGAYNEQFF
.	TRBV18	TRBJ1-1	.	17	TGTGCCAGCTCACCTTTCGAAAAAACAGGGCTGAACACTGAAGCTTTCTTT	CASSPFEKTGLNTEAFF
few	TRBV6-1	TRBJ2-5	TRBD2	14	TGTGCCAGCAATAGGGGACTAGTCCAAGAGACCCAGTACTTC	CASNRGLVQETQYF
.	TRBV7-2	TRBJ2-7	TRBD1	15	TGTGCCAGCAGCATGACAGGGCTAGGCTCCTACGAGCAGTACTTC	CASSMTGLGSYEQYF
.	TRBV19	TRBJ2-1	TRBD2	15	TGTGCCAGTAGTATTGTAGCGGGAGGGCCGAATGAGCAGTTCTTC	CASSIVAGGPNEQFF
.	TRBV27	TRBJ2-5	.	14	TGTGCCAGCAGACGAGACTGGGTACAAGAGACCCAGTACTTC	CASRRDWVQETQYF
.	TRBV7-2	TRBJ2-1	TRBD1	17	TGTGCCAGCAGCTTACTCTTTGACAGGGGTCCCTACAATGAGCAGTTCTTC	CASSLLFDRGPYNEQFF
.	TRBV6-5	TRBJ1-2	TRBD1	14	TGTGCCAGCAGGGCGACGGGGACAGACTCTGGCTACACCTTC	CASRATGTDSGYTF
.	TRBV4-2	TRBJ2-1	.	13	TGTGCCAGCAGCCAAGCTGGGGGCAGTGAGCAGTTCTTC	CASSQAGGSEQFF
once	TRBV9	TRBJ2-7	TRBD2	15	TGTGCCAGCAGCGTAGAAGCGGGAGGCGGCTACGAGCAGTACTTC	CASSVEAGGGYEQYF
.	TRBV7-9	TRBJ1-2	TRBD1	14	TGTGCCAGCGAGGAGGGACAGGGCGACTATGGCTACACCTTC	CASEEGQGDYGYTF
once	TRBV28	TRBJ1-1	.	15	TGTGCCAGCGGAAGGAGATCAGGGGTATCTGCTGAAGCTTTCTTT	CASGRRSGVSAEAFF
.	TRBV9	TRBJ2-1	TRBD2	15	TGTGCCAGCAGCTTCGCGGGGGGAGGGCCGAATGAGCAGTTCTTC	CASSFAGGGPNEQFF
.	TRBV19	TRBJ1-5	.	14	TGTGCCAGTAGTATTGCCCGCGACAATCAGCCCCAGCATTTT	CASSIARDNQPQHF
.	TRBV10-3	TRBJ2-2	TRBD2	17	TGTGCCATCAGTGGATCTAGCGGGAGGGCCTATGCCGGGGAGCTGTTTTTT	CAISGSSGRAYAGELFF
.	TRBV19	TRBJ1-3	.	17	TGTGCCAGTAGTATTCAGACAGGTCTCTTGACTGGAAACACCATATATTTT	CASSIQTGLLTGNTIYF
.	TRBV4-2	TRBJ1-5	.	14	TGTGCCAGCAGCCAAGACAGGCTCAATCAGCCCCAGCATTTT	CASSQDRLNQPQHF
once	TRBV7-6	TRBJ2-3	.	16	TGTGCCAGCAGCCCATCACTCGTCCCAAGCACAGATACGCAGTATTTT	CASSPSLVPSTDTQYF
.	TRBV19	TRBJ1-4	.	21	TGTGCCAGTAGTTTCCCAGCCATCGGACACCAGGGCGTTCCAACTAATGAAAAACTGTTTTTT	CASSFPAIGHQGVPTNEKLFF
.	TRBV6-6	TRBJ1-6	.	15	TGTGCCAGCAGTCAATCAGGGGTTGGGAATTCACCCCTCCACTTT	CASSQSGVGNSPLHF